Following are 7 T cell receptor beta chains from one sample sequenced in a study of chemoradiotherapy in HPV16-positive cancers. Sequencing was performed with immunoSEQ multiplex PCR; in TCRdb, only in-frame clones are kept and a portion is missing. The sample includes around 2,800 clones, 89% seen only once; the top ten take approximately 3.4%. The sequencing used tumor tissue, collected from a patient who underwent chemoradiotherapy. The receptors stem from a human donor with HPV-associated anogenital cancer.

The chain employs TRBV19 and TRBJ2-5; TRBD1 agrees at 8 bases. The junction had 6 bases not matched to a gene; V was cut back by 3 bases and J by 3 bases. CDR1 is LNHDA, CDR2 SQIVND, per germline (reference sequence). The CDR3 has 15 residues. The CDR3 nucleotides read TGTGCCAGTAGTATTTTAGGGACAGGTAAAGAGACCCAGTACTTC. This translates into CASSILGTGKETQYF.

The V gene is TRBV7-9, the J gene TRBJ2-7; the match to TRBD2 covers 11 bases. Trimming cost V 2 bases and J 7 bases; bases outside gene matches: 13. Germline CDR1 and CDR2: SEHNR and FQNEAQ (reference sequence). The CDR3 is 17 residues long. CDR3 residues: CASSLKGGSGRAEEQYF. The CDR3 DNA follows: TGTGCCAGCAGCTTAAAAGGGGGTAGCGGGAGGGCCGAGGAGCAGTACTTC. Using reference TRBV7-9 and TRBJ2-7 for the parts outside the CDR3, the full variable domain is DTGVSQNPRHKITKRGQNVTFRCDPISEHNRLYWYRQTLGQGPEFLTYFQNEAQLEKSRLLSDRFSAERPKGSFSTLEIQRTEQGDSAMYLCASSLKGGSGRAEEQYFGPGTRLTVT.

This chain joins TRBV13 and TRBJ1-1; D may be TRBD1 (6 bases). CDR3 size: 15 residues. V lost 5 bases and J 3 bases, leaving 16 bases between the germline ends. Per germline, CDR1 PRHDT and CDR2 FYEKMQ (reference sequence). The CDR3 DNA reads TGTGCCAGCAGCCCCTCCAGGGGAAGGGACACTGAAGCTTTCTTT. The encoded protein is CASSPSRGRDTEAFF.

The chain is built from TRBV10-3 and TRBJ1-3, with D uncertain. V dropped 8 bases and J dropped 2 bases, with 10 bases sitting between them. The CDR3 spans 13 residues. Germline V lookup: CDR1 ENHRY, CDR2 SYGVKD. The CDR3 loop is CAILEVPGNTIYF. CDR3 DNA sequence: TGTGCCATCCTCGAGGTACCTGGAAACACCATATATTTT.

CDR3 DNA: TGTGCCAGCAGCTTAGGGCCGGCGGGTAACGAGCAGTACTTC. This sequence encodes CASSLGPAGNEQYF. The V call is TRBV7-2, the J call TRBJ2-7; tentative D call: TRBD2 (5 bases). This CDR3 comprises 14 residues. CDR1 is SGHTA, CDR2 FQGNSA, per germline. Trimming pared 1 base from V and 5 bases from J, leaving 12 bases between.

The chain joins TRBV19 to TRBJ1-2; 10 bases agree with TRBD1. V was clipped by 4 bases and J by 3 bases; unmatched bases: 8. The CDR3 has 16 residues. Germline V gene lookup returns CDR1 LNHDA and CDR2 SQIVND (reference sequence). CDR3 residues: CASSRQGQGMYYGYTF. The CDR3 DNA reads TGTGCCAGTAGTAGACAGGGACAGGGGATGTACTATGGCTACACCTTC.

This clone has a single count. The gene calls are TRBV6-1 and TRBJ2-7, with TRBD1 matching over 8 bases. Germline V gene sequence: CDR1 MNHNS, CDR2 SASEGT. This CDR3 is built from 15 residues. After removal of 8 bases from V and 1 base from J, the junction contained 10 bases not matched to a gene. CDR3 coding DNA: TGTGCCAGCGCCCAGGGGGCACTGGGGTCCTACGAGCAGTACTTC. This codes for CASAQGALGSYEQYF.